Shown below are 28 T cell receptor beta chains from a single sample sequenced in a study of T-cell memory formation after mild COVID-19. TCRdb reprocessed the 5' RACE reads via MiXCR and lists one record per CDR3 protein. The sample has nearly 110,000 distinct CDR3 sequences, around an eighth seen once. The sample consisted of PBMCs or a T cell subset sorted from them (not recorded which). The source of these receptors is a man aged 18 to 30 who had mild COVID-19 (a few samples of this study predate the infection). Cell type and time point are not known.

The CDR3 DNA follows: TGCGCCAGCAGCCCCGGGACTAGTCGATACGAGCAGTACTTC. It yields the protein CASSPGTSRYEQYF. J is TRBJ2-7 and V is TRBV4-1; the match to TRBD2 covers 8 bases. The CDR3 is made up of 14 amino acids. V lost 4 bases and J lost 4; bases outside the gene matches: 6. CDR1 is MGHRA and CDR2 is YSYEKL in the germline V gene.

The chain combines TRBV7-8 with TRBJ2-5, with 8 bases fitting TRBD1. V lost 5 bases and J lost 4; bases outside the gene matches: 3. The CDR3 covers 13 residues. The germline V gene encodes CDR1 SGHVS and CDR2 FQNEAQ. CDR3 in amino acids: CASSPGGGETQYF. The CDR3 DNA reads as TGTGCCAGCAGCCCAGGGGGCGGAGAGACCCAGTACTTC.

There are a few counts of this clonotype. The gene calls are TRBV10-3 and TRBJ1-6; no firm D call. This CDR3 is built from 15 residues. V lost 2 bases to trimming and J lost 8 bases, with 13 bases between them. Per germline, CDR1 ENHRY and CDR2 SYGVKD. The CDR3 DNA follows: TGTGCCATCAGTGAGAACGGGGAAAGGTATTCACCCCTCCACTTT. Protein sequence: CAISENGERYSPLHF.

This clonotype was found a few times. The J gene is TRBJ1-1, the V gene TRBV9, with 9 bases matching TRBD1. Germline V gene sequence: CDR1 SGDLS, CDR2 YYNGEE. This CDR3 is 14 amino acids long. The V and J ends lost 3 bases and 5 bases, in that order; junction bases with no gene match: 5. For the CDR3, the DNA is TGTGCCAGCAGCGGACAGGGGGTTATAACTGAAGCTTTCTTT. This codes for CASSGQGVITEAFF.

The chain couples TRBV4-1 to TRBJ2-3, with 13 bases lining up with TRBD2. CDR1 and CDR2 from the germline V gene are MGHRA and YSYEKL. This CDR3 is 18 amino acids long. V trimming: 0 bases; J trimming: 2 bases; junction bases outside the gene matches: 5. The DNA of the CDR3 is TGCGCCAGCAGCCAAGACCCTGGACTAGCGGGGGACACAGATACGCAGTATTTT. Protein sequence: CASSQDPGLAGDTDTQYF.

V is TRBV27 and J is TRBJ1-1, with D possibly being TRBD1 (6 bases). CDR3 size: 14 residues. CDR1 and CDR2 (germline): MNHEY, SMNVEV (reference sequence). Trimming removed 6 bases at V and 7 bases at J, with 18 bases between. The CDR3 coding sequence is TGTGCCAGCAGCTGGGGGGGGCGGTTCGGTGAAGCTTTCTTT. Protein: CASSWGGRFGEAFF.

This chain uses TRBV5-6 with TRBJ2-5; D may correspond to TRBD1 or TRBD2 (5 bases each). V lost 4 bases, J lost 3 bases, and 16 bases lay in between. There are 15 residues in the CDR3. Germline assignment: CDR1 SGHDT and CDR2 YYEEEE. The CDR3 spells CASSPPGRLEETQYF. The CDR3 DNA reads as TGTGCCAGCAGCCCCCCGGGACGGCTCGAAGAGACCCAGTACTTC.

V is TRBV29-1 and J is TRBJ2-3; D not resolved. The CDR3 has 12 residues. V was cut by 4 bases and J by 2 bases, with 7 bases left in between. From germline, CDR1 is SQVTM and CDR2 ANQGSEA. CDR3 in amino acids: CSVAVDTDTQYF. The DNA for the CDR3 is TGCAGCGTTGCAGTAGACACAGATACGCAGTATTTT.

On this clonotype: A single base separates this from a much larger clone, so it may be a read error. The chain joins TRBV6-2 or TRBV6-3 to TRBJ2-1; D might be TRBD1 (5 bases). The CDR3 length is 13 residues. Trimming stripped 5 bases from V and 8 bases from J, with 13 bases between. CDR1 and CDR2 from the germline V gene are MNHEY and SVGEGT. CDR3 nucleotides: TGTGCCAGCAGTGGACATGGGGCATATGAGCAGTTCTTC. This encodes CASSGHGAYEQFF.

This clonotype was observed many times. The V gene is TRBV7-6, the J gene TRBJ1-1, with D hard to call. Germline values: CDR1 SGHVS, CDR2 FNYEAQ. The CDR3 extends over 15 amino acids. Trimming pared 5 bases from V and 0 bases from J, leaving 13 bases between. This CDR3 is CASSGSSSMNTEAFF. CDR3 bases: TGTGCCAGCAGCGGATCCAGTTCCATGAACACTGAAGCTTTCTTT.

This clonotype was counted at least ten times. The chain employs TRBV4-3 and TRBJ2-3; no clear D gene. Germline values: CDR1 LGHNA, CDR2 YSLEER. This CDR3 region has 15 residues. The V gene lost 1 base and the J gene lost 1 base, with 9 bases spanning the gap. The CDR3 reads CASSQVTGRTDTQYF. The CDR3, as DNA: TGCGCCAGCAGCCAAGTCACGGGCCGCACAGATACGCAGTATTTT.

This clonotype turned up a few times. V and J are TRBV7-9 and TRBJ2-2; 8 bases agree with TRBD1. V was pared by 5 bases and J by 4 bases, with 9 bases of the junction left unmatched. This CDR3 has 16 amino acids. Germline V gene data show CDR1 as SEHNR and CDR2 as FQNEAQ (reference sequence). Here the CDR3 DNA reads TGTGCCAGCAGCACGCTGGACAGGGCGAGCACCGGGGAGCTGTTTTTT. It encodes CASSTLDRASTGELFF.

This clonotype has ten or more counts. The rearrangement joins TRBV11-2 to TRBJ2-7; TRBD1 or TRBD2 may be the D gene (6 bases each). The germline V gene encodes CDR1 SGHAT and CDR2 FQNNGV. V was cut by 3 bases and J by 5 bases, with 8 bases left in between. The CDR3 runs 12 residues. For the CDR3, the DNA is TGTGCCAGCAGCTTGGGGGGCCACGAGCAGTACTTC. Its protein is CASSLGGHEQYF.

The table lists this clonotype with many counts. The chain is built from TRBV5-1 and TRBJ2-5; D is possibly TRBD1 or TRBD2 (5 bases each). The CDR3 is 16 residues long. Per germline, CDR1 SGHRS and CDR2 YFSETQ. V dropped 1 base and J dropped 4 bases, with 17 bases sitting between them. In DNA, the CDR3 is TGCGCCAGCAGCTTGAAGGGGAGAGTGGACGCAGAGACCCAGTACTTC. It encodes CASSLKGRVDAETQYF.

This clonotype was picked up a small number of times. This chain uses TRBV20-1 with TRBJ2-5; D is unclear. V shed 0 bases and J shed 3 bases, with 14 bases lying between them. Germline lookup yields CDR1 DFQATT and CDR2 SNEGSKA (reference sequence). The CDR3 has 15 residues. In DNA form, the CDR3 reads TGCAGTGCTAGAGATGATCCAAGGATGGAAGAGACCCAGTACTTC. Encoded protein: CSARDDPRMEETQYF.

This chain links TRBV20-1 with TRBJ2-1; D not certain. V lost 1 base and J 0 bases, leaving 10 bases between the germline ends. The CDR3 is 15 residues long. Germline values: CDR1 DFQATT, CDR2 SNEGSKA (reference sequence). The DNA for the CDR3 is TGCAGTGCTAGAGTGGCAGCGAGCTCCTACAATGAGCAGTTCTTC. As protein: CSARVAASSYNEQFF.

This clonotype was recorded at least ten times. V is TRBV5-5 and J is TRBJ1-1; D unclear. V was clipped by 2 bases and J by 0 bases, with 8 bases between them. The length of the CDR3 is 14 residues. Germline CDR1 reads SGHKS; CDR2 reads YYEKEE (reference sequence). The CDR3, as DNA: TGTGCCAGCAGCTTCAGGCCACTGAACACTGAAGCTTTCTTT. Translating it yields CASSFRPLNTEAFF. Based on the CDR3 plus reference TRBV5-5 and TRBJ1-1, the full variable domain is DAGVTQSPTHLIKTRGQQVTLRCSPISGHKSVSWYQQVLGQGPQFIFQYYEKEERGRGNFPDRFSARQFPNYSSELNVNALLLGDSALYLCASSFRPLNTEAFFGQGTRLTVV.

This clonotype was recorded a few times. CDR3: CASSLAGGVSDEQYF. CDR3 sequence (DNA): TGTGCCAGCAGCTTAGCTGGGGGGGTGAGCGACGAGCAGTACTTC. The chain has TRBV7-6 and TRBJ2-7, with 7 bases matching TRBD2. In germline, CDR1 is SGHVS, CDR2 FNYEAQ. Germline trimming cut 0 bases from V and 5 bases from J; bases unmatched to any gene: 7. This CDR3 comprises 15 residues.

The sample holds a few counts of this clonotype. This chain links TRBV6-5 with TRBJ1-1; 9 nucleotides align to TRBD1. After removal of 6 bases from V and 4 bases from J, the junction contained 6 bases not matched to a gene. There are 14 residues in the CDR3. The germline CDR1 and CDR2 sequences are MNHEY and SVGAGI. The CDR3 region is CASSLQGAGTEAFF. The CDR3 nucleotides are TGTGCCAGCAGCCTACAGGGGGCCGGCACTGAAGCTTTCTTT.

The CDR3 nucleotides are TGCGCCAGCAGCTCTACGGTCATGAACACTGAAGCTTTCTTT. It translates to CASSSTVMNTEAFF. The chain is built from TRBV5-1 and TRBJ1-1; D call uncertain. In germline, CDR1 is SGHRS, CDR2 YFSETQ. V was cut by 3 bases and J by 0 bases, with 9 bases left in between. This CDR3 comprises 14 residues.

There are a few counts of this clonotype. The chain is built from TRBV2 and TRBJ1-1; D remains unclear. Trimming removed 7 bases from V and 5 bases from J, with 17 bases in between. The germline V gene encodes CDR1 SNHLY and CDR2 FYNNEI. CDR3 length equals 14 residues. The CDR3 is CASTLGVSRTEAFF. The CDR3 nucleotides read TGTGCCAGCACCCTTGGGGTCTCCAGAACTGAAGCTTTCTTT.

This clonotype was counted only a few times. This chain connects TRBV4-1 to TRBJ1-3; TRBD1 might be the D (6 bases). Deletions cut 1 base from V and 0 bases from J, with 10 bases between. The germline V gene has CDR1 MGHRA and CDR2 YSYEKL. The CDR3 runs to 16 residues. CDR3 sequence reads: CASSQGGRFSGNTIYF. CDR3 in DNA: TGCGCCAGCAGCCAAGGGGGGCGGTTCTCTGGAAACACCATATATTTT.

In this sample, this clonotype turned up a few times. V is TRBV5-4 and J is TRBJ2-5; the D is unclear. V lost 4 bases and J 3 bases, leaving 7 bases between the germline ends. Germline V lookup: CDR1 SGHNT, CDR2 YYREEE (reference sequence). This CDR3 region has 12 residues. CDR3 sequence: CASSAEEETQYF. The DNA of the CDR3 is TGTGCCAGCAGCGCTGAGGAAGAGACCCAGTACTTC.

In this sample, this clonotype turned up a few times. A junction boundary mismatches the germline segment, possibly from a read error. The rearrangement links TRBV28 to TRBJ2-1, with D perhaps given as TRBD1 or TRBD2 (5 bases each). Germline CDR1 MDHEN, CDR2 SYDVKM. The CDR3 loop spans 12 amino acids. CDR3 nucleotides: TGTGCCAGCAGTTTCCCCGGGGCCGGTTCGATCTTC. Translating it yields CASSFPGAGSIF.

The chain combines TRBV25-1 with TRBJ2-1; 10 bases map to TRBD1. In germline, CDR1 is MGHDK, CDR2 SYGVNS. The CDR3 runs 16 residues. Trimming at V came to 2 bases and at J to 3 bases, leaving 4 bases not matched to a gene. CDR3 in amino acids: CASSERTGGVYNEQFF. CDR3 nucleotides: TGTGCCAGCAGTGAACGGACAGGGGGGGTCTACAATGAGCAGTTCTTC.

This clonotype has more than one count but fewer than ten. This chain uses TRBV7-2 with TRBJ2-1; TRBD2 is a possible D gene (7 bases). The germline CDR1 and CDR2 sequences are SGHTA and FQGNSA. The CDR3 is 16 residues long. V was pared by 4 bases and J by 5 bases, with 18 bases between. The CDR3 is CASSSEGGALNNEQFF. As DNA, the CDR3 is TGTGCCAGCAGCTCAGAGGGGGGGGCCCTCAACAATGAGCAGTTCTTC.

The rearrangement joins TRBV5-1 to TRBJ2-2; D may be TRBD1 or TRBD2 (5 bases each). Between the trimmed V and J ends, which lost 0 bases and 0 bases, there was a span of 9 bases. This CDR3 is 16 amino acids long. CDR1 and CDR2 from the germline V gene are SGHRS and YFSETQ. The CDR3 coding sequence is TGCGCCAGCAGCTTGGTGGGGACCACGAACACCGGGGAGCTGTTTTTT. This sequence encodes CASSLVGTTNTGELFF.

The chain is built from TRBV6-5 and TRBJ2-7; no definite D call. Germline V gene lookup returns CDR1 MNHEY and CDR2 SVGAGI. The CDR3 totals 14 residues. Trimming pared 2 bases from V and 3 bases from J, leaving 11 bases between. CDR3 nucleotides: TGTGCCAGCAGTTACCCAGGACGATACTACGAGCAGTACTTC. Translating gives CASSYPGRYYEQYF.